A single sample gave rise to the 26 T cell receptor beta chains below, sequenced in a study of blood T cells in healthy people across ages. Primed by a sample-barcoded 5' primer and a J-beta primer mix, a second PCR proceeded for 7 to 11 cycles. TCRdb re-called the 5' RACE reads through MiXCR, storing one row per CDR3 protein. The profile shows more than 1 million distinct CDR3 sequences, around 43% of them singletons. The material sequenced was blood. These receptors were taken from a woman aged 55-75 years in good health.

This clonotype was detected only once. The chain uses TRBV18 and TRBJ2-5; 8 bases line up with TRBD2. This CDR3 spans 17 amino acids. Germline V CDR1 and CDR2: KGHSH, LQKENI. J was trimmed by 1 base and V by 3 bases; bases with no gene match: 10. CDR3 bases: TGTGCCAGCTCACCTGTGGCGGGAGGCGGACTCCAAGAGACCCAGTACTTC. This codes for CASSPVAGGGLQETQYF.

The chain couples TRBV30 to TRBJ2-4; D might be TRBD1 (5 bases). The end of the DNA fits TRBJ2-7 better, so the J call may be wrong. CDR3 length: 11 residues. CDR1 GTSNPN and CDR2 SVGIG come from the germline V gene (reference sequence). Here the CDR3 reads CAWSSGNEQYF. In nucleotides, the CDR3 is TGTGCCTGGAGCTCAGGGAACGAGCAGTACTTC.

This clonotype was found a few times. The chain joins TRBV27 to TRBJ2-7, with no clear D. Germline lookup yields CDR1 MNHEY and CDR2 SMNVEV (reference sequence). Between the trimmed V and J ends, which lost 8 bases and 3 bases, there was a span of 17 bases. This CDR3 comprises 14 residues. The CDR3 coding sequence is TGTGCCAGCCAACTGACACATACTCACTACGAGCAGTACTTC. This sequence encodes CASQLTHTHYEQYF.

The genes are TRBV5-1 and TRBJ2-7; no clear D gene. Germline lookup yields CDR1 SGHRS and CDR2 YFSETQ. CDR3 length equals 14 residues. Trimming removed 1 base from V and 7 bases from J, with 15 bases in between. CDR3 amino acids: CASSLQLESDEQYF. The CDR3 nucleotides are TGCGCCAGCAGCTTGCAACTGGAATCGGATGAGCAGTACTTC. Full variable domain (outside the CDR3, taken from reference TRBV5-1 and TRBJ2-7): KAGVTQTPRYLIKTRGQQVTLSCSPISGHRSVSWYQQTPGQGLQFLFEYFSETQRNKGNFPGRFSGRQFSNSRSEMNVSTLELGDSALYLCASSLQLESDEQYFGPGTRLTVT.

V is TRBV4-2 and J is TRBJ2-3, with D possibly matching TRBD2 (6 bases). This CDR3 is 15 amino acids long. Trimming left V 0 bases short and J 1 base short, with 8 bases between. The germline gives CDR1 LGHNA, CDR2 YNFKEQ. The CDR3 spells CASSQDPSGTDTQYF. CDR3 nucleotide sequence: TGTGCCAGCAGCCAAGATCCTAGCGGCACAGATACGCAGTATTTT.

In regard to this clonotype: Germline and junction disagree at one end, which may indicate a read error. This chain connects TRBV7-6 to TRBJ2-1; 9 bases fit TRBD2. Germline-derived CDR1 and CDR2 are SGHVS and FNYEAQ. The CDR3 spans 15 residues. The CDR3 nucleotides are TGTGCCAGCAGCCCGGGACTAGCTATCTACAATGGGCAGTTCTTC. Protein product: CASSPGLAIYNGQFF.

The V and J genes are TRBV27 and TRBJ2-5; a possible D gene is TRBD2 (5 bases). Per germline, CDR1 MNHEY and CDR2 SMNVEV (reference sequence). Trimming removed 5 bases at V and 5 bases at J, with 15 bases between. The CDR3 covers 14 residues. CDR3 sequence (DNA): TGTGCCAGCAGTCGCGGGTTAAGAGAGGAGACCCAGTACTTC. It encodes CASSRGLREETQYF.

V usage is TRBV29-1 and J usage is TRBJ2-1; weak D call: TRBD2 (6 bases). There are 14 residues in the CDR3. Trimming pared 3 bases from V and 6 bases from J, leaving 15 bases between. The V gene's germline CDR1 is SQVTM and CDR2 ANQGSEA. CDR3 bases: TGCAGCGTTGATCGCCGACTAGGGGTCAATGAGCAGTTCTTC. It translates to CSVDRRLGVNEQFF.

Details on this clonotype: A much bigger clone sits one base away, suggesting this may be a read error. The rearrangement uses TRBV11-2 and TRBJ2-3, with D perhaps TRBD2 (5 bases). The germline V gene has CDR1 SGHAT and CDR2 FQNNGV. This CDR3 is built from 20 residues. The CDR3 loop is CARSLGETIPVSRHADTQYF. CDR3 coding DNA: TGTGCCCGCAGCTTAGGAGAGACTATCCCCGTGAGCCGACATGCAGATACGCAGTATTTT. Complete variable domain (other parts from reference TRBV11-2 and TRBJ2-3): EAGVAQSPRYKIIEKRQSVAFWCNPISGHATLYWYQQILGQGPKLLIQFQNNGVVDDSQLPKDRFSAERLKGVDSTLKIQPAKLEDSAVYLCARSLGETIPVSRHADTQYFGPGTRLTVL.

This clonotype was recorded many times. The V call is TRBV7-8, the J call TRBJ2-2; no firm D call. The CDR3 runs to 15 residues. Germline V CDR1 and CDR2: SGHVS, FQNEAQ. V was cut by 1 base and J by 1 base, with 7 bases left in between. In DNA form, the CDR3 reads TGTGCCAGCAGCTTAGTTGCAGGGAACACCGGGGAGCTGTTTTTT. This translates into CASSLVAGNTGELFF. Full variable domain (missing parts from reference TRBV7-8 and TRBJ2-2): GAGVSQSPRYKVAKRGQDVALRCDPISGHVSLFWYQQALGQGPEFLTYFQNEAQLDKSGLPSDRFFAERPEGSVSTLKIQRTQQEDSAVYLCASSLVAGNTGELFFGEGSRLTVL.

The chain has TRBV6-1 and TRBJ2-7, with TRBD2 identical over 8 bases. CDR3 length: 14 amino acids. V dropped 10 bases and J dropped 2; count of bases not matched to a gene: 10. Germline CDR1 reads MNHNS; CDR2 reads SASEGT. The DNA of the CDR3 is TGTGCCACTTTGGGAGCGGGAGTCCCCTACGAGCAGTACTTC. Translated, it gives CATLGAGVPYEQYF.

In this sample, this clonotype turned up a few times. The chain couples TRBV5-6 to TRBJ2-5; D could derive from TRBD1 or TRBD2 (6 bases each). Trimming stripped 4 bases from V and 1 base from J, with 23 bases between. The CDR3 has 18 residues. Germline CDR1 SGHDT, CDR2 YYEEEE. The CDR3 DNA sequence: TGTGCCAGCAGCCCTGGTGGCAGGGGAGGAATCTTCCAAGAGACCCAGTACTTC. This sequence encodes CASSPGGRGGIFQETQYF.

This clonotype was observed a handful of times. The chain carries TRBV28 and TRBJ1-5, with D perhaps TRBD1 (5 bases). This CDR3 contains 16 residues. V dropped 6 bases and J dropped 0 bases, with 15 bases sitting between them. Germline V gene lookup returns CDR1 MDHEN and CDR2 SYDVKM. CDR3 DNA sequence: TGTGCCAGCAGAGAGCCGGGGCCCCTTAGCAATCAGCCCCAGCATTTT. Protein: CASREPGPLSNQPQHF. Drawing the rest from reference TRBV28 and TRBJ1-5, the complete variable domain is DVKVTQSSRYLVKRTGEKVFLECVQDMDHENMFWYRQDPGLGLRLIYFSYDVKMKEKGDIPEGYSVSREKKERFSLILESASTNQTSMYLCASREPGPLSNQPQHFGDGTRLSIL.

The gene calls are TRBV29-1 and TRBJ2-6; the match to TRBD2 covers 12 bases. Trimming removed 6 bases from V and 0 bases from J; junction bases left unmatched: 3. Germline CDR1 is SQVTM and CDR2 is ANQGSEA. CDR3 size: 16 residues. CDR3 residues: CSVRLAGASGANVLTF. The CDR3 DNA follows: TGCAGCGTCCGACTAGCGGGGGCCTCTGGGGCCAACGTCCTGACTTTC.

The genes are TRBV16 and TRBJ1-6; TRBD1 is a possible D gene (6 bases). The CDR3 contains 15 residues. Trimming stripped 2 bases from V and 7 bases from J, with 12 bases between. Germline V gives CDR1 KGHSY, CDR2 FQNENV. Written as DNA, the CDR3 is TGTGCCAGCAGCCAAGCTAATGGACAGAATTCACCCCTCCACTTT. Amino acid sequence: CASSQANGQNSPLHF.

This clonotype was seen only a few times. This CDR3 is CASSYFGSAQETQYF. As DNA, the CDR3 is TGTGCCAGCAGCTACTTTGGGTCAGCACAAGAGACCCAGTACTTC. V and J are TRBV2 and TRBJ2-5; D gene uncertain. V shed 6 bases and J shed 2 bases, with 16 bases lying between them. Germline CDR1 reads SNHLY; CDR2 reads FYNNEI. This CDR3 has 15 residues.

The CDR3 protein is CATSDGQGRTYNEQYF. In nucleotides, the CDR3 is TGTGCCACCAGTGATGGGCAGGGGCGAACCTACAATGAGCAGTACTTC. This rearrangement joins TRBV24-1 to TRBJ2-1, with D possibly TRBD1 on 6 matching bases. The end of the DNA is better explained by TRBJ2-7, so the J call may be wrong. Germline CDR1 reads KGHDR; CDR2 reads SFDVKD. CDR3 length: 16 residues.

The chain uses TRBV20-1 and TRBJ2-1; 9 nucleotides match TRBD1. V trimming: 4 bases; J trimming: 4 bases; junction bases outside the gene matches: 14. The germline CDR1 and CDR2 sequences are DFQATT and SNEGSKA (reference sequence). The CDR3 contains 17 residues. The CDR3 DNA reads TGCAGTGCTACGAACCCGGAGACAGGGGGAGCTTACAATGAGCAGTTCTTC. Protein product: CSATNPETGGAYNEQFF.

The V and J genes are TRBV5-6 and TRBJ2-1; D might be TRBD2 (7 bases). CDR1 and CDR2 (germline): SGHDT, YYEEEE. This CDR3 region has 17 residues. The germline V and J ends were trimmed by 4 bases and 3 bases, with 20 bases remaining between them. In DNA, the CDR3 is TGTGCCAGCAGCCCGGGAGGAATCGGACAGAGCTACAATGAGCAGTTCTTC. Translation gives CASSPGGIGQSYNEQFF.

This rearrangement joins TRBV3-1 to TRBJ2-7; D gene ambiguous. The CDR3 covers 12 residues. Germline-derived CDR1 and CDR2 are LGHDT and YNNKEL (reference sequence). The ends were cut back, 3 bases at V and 6 bases at J, with 9 bases in the middle. CDR3 sequence reads: CASSQAACEQYF. The CDR3 DNA reads TGTGCCAGCAGCCAGGCCGCCTGCGAGCAGTACTTC.

The chain is built from TRBV6-5 and TRBJ2-5; tentatively, D is TRBD1 (5 bases). This CDR3 has 15 residues. Germline V CDR1 and CDR2: MNHEY, SVGAGI. Trimming stripped 0 bases from V and 5 bases from J, with 13 bases between. CDR3 sequence reads: CASSYSAGSMETQYF. Written as DNA, the CDR3 is TGTGCCAGCAGTTACTCGGCAGGGTCAATGGAGACCCAGTACTTC.

The chain is built from TRBV20-1 and TRBJ2-7; D not resolved. Trimming left V 2 bases short and J 0 bases short, with 11 bases between. The CDR3 has 14 amino acids. Germline V gene lookup returns CDR1 DFQATT and CDR2 SNEGSKA (reference sequence). CDR3 in DNA: TGCAGTGCTAGATCCGGTCAGGACTCCTACGAGCAGTACTTC. This translates into CSARSGQDSYEQYF.

The chain carries TRBV6-1 and TRBJ2-1; unclear D gene. CDR1 is MNHNS and CDR2 is SASEGT in the germline V gene. The length of the CDR3 is 14 residues. Trimming left V 5 bases short and J 13 bases short, with 21 bases between. CDR3 sequence reads: CASSLPQVPETQFF. CDR3 coding DNA: TGTGCCAGCAGTCTCCCCCAGGTACCGGAGACCCAGTTCTTC.

This clonotype occurred once. This sequence joins TRBV19 and TRBJ2-1, with a tentative D call TRBD2 (6 bases). The assigned J gene may be wrong: the sequence end matches TRBJ2-7 better. From germline, CDR1 is LNHDA and CDR2 SQIVND (reference sequence). CDR3 size: 16 residues. The CDR3 DNA reads TGTGCCAGTAGTGGTCGGGGAGGCAGCTCCTACAATGAGCAGTACTTC. It specifies CASSGRGGSSYNEQYF.

V gene TRBV15 combines with J gene TRBJ2-7; 7 bases fit TRBD2. The CDR3 has 15 amino acids. The germline V gene has CDR1 LNHNV and CDR2 YYDKDF (reference sequence). The V gene end was trimmed by 0 bases and the J gene end by 2 bases; junction bases not matched to a gene: 4. CDR3 DNA sequence: TGTGCCACCAGCAGAGAGCGGGGGACTCCCTACGAGCAGTACTTC. Translated: CATSRERGTPYEQYF.

The CDR3, as DNA: TGCGCCAGCAGGGTGTCGGCAGGGTCCTACGAGCAGTACTTC. This gives the protein CASRVSAGSYEQYF. The chain has TRBV5-1 and TRBJ2-7, with D tentatively TRBD1 (5 bases). Germline V CDR1 and CDR2: SGHRS, YFSETQ. The CDR3 has 14 residues. V shed 5 bases and J shed 1 base, with 13 bases lying between them.